This T cell receptor beta chain was identified in a study of blood T cell repertoires in COVID-19 (dated by TCRdb to 2020 to 2021). The study in broad terms: The collaborator samples originated in the United States, Italy and Spain and spanned the acute and convalescent phases of COVID-19. The material from the prospective study consisted of cDNA or gDNA derived from T cells, B-cell-depleted T cells, or PBMCs. Subjects who had been exposed to COVID-19, were actively infected with it, or had recovered from it provided the deeply sampled blood TCRbeta repertoires that made up the dataset. The repertoires were released in a freely available public database meant as a resource for research on the immune response to SARS-CoV-2. The samples were drawn from two sources: the first 160 participants of the ongoing ImmuneRACE study, and 1,200 or so subjects contributed by 6 global collaborators. A de-identified subject ID, COVID-19 status, age in years and sex were almost always included in the sample metadata. Where available, HLA class I and class II types were obtained from metadata supplied by the sample provider rather than from assay-based typing. What the research found in general, with its limitations: The amount of clinical and demographic metadata varied by source and participant and was provided uncurated.

TCRbeta CDR3 regions were amplified from genomic DNA by means of the immunoSEQ Assay, a bias-controlled multiplex PCR. The paper's processing steps were these. Nucleated cell counts per sample were estimated from amplification of reference gene primers within the assay. To quantify the absolute abundance of each unique TCRbeta CDR3 rearrangement, sequence reads were collapsed and filtered. For each sample, productive Simpson clonality was calculated by taking the square root of Simpson's diversity index across productive rearrangements. What TCRdb holds here is the immuneACCESS table cut down to in-frame rearrangements. Part of the clones is not present; checked against another copy, under half of the missing clones reflect an unresolved V gene, and the others are unexplained. From that table come the V and J calls and clone size; the DNA was used to work out D and trimming. This sample is represented by about 370,000 clones; 80% to 90% of them were singletons. The ten biggest clones cover approximately 1% of the sample.

In the prospective study, participants were about 18 to 95 years old, resided in around 25 geographic areas of the United States, and were enrolled through a virtual design. Cohort assignment in the prospective study relied on participant-reported clinical history from a screening survey and a study questionnaire. Recovered participants in ImmuneRACE Cohort 3 were defined by two consecutive negative NP/OP PCR tests, clearance by a healthcare professional, or resolution of symptoms. Each participant in the prospective study had whole blood, serum and a nasopharyngeal or oropharyngeal swab collected by mobile phlebotomists. Participants in the prospective study had the option to provide additional blood draws and questionnaires over an approximately 2-month period. Prospective study blood samples were shipped either frozen or at room temperature before DNA extraction. V loses 5 bases, J loses 3 bases, and the germline ends lie 23 bases apart. The germline V gene sets CDR1 to SGHTA and CDR2 to FQGTGA. The CDR3 covers 17 residues, taking in both the cysteine and the phenylalanine. Only the CDR3 part of the read is kept: 51 bases, read in frame from the first base.

Worth noting for this clone: The target of this receptor is not known. Base qualities are not provided; no much larger clone lies one nucleotide away.

Rearrangement joined TRBV7-3 to TRBJ2-7; TRBD2 is perhaps the D gene, given 7 matching bases. Sample: PBMCs or T cells enriched from blood (not recorded which). This receptor was obtained from a man younger than 35 who had recovered from COVID-19. CDR3 loop: CASSLSGGGAKIYEQYF. The bases read TGTGCCAGCAGCCTCTCCGGTGGGGGGGCGAAAATCTACGAGCAGTACTTC.